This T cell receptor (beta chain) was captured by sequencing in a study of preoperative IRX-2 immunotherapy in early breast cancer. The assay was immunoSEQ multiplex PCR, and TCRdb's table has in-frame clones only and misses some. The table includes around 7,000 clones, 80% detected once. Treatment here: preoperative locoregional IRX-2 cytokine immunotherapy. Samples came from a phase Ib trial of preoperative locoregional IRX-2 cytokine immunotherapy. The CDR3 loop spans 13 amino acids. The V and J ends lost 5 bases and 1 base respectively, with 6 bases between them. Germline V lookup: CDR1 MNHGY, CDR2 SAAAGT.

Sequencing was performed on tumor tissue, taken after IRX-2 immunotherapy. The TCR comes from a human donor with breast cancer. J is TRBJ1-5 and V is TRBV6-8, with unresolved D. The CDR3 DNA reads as TGTGCCAGCAGTCCCCTAAGCAATCAGCCCCAGCATTTT. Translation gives CASSPLSNQPQHF.